This TCR beta chain derives from a study of shared clonotypes between healthy human individuals. Study-wide results and caveats: Around 5% of naive CD4 clonotypes were common to a handful of donors.

V lost 4 bases to trimming and J lost 0 bases, with 13 bases between them. The germline V gene has CDR1 MNHNS and CDR2 SASEGT. The CDR3 consists of 15 residues. On this clone itself: Its matching antigen is unknown.

Profiled with immunoSEQ multiplex PCR; TCRdb holds only in-frame clones, not every one. The sample records just over 2,000,000 clones, around 95% being singletons. Sequences were obtained from naive CD4+ T cells sorted from blood. Sample subset: CD45RA+ positively selected. This chain links TRBV6-1 with TRBJ2-7; unclear D gene. The source is a man between 18 and 35 years old in good health. This chain's CDR3 is CASSGWTASSYEQYF. CDR3 coding DNA: TGTGCCAGCAGTGGATGGACCGCTAGCTCCTACGAGCAGTACTTC.